Sequencing of this T cell receptor beta chain was carried out in a study of T cells in Graves' hyperthyroidism and ophthalmopathy. Broader study findings: Most expanded thyroid clonotypes above 0.001 recurred in blood. Onset of ophthalmopathy came a median roughly 6.4 months after the model predicted it.

Researchers took RNA transcripts and amplified the TCR beta CDR3 regions from them. TCR CDR3 underwent first-round RT-PCR with the HTBI primer set. TCRdb re-called the multiplex PCR reads with MiXCR, one entry per CDR3 protein. The sample shows 730,000 or so distinct CDR3 sequences, around 19% of them seen only once. The blood sample was taken at first hyperthyroidism diagnosis, before any ophthalmopathy symptoms. This clonotype was counted between two and nine times. Its antigen is not identified. The germline V gene encodes CDR1 SGHVS and CDR2 FQNEAQ. CDR3 size: 15 residues. Losses at the gene ends were 5 bases for V and 2 bases for J; bases not matched to a gene: 5.

Material: blood. The receptor was isolated from a woman aged 45 to 65 with Graves' hyperthyroidism that later progressed to Graves' ophthalmopathy. V gene TRBV7-8 combines with J gene TRBJ2-1; TRBD1 agrees at 8 bases. The CDR3 coding sequence is TGTGCCAGCAGCCCAAGACAGGGGACCTACAATGAGCAGTTCTTC. As protein: CASSPRQGTYNEQFF.